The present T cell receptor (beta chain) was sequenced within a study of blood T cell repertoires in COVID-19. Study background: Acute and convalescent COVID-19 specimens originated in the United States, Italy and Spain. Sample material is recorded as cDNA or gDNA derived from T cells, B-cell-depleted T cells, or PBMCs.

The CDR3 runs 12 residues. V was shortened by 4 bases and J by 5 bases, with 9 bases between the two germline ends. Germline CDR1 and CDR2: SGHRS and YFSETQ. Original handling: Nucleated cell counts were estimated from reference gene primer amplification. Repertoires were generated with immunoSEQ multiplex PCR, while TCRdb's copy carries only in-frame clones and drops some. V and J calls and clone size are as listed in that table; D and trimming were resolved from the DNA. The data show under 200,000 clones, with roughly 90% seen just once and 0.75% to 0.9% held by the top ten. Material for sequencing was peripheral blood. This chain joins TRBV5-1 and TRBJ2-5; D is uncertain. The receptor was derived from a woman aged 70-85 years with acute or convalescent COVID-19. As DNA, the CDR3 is TGCGCCAGCAGCACCACCGGGGAGACCCAGTACTTC. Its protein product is CASSTTGETQYF.